Presented here are 7 T cell receptor beta chains from one specimen sequenced in a study of T cell repertoires in ileal Crohn's disease. Clones were sequenced by immunoSEQ multiplex PCR, and TCRdb holds only the in-frame ones, with some missing. The sample comprises approximately 18,000 clones, roughly three fifths of which are singletons, and under 7.5% rests with the top ten. The sequencing sample was made of ileal tissue. Source of these receptors: an adult with Crohn's disease.

The table lists this clone with a count of one. J is TRBJ2-7 and V is TRBV18; D unclear. V shed 3 bases and J shed 2 bases, with 8 bases lying between them. The CDR3 has 13 residues. Germline-derived CDR1 and CDR2 are KGHSH and LQKENI. The CDR3 DNA sequence: TGTGCCAGCTCACCGACATCCACCTACGAGCAGTACTTC. Its protein is CASSPTSTYEQYF.

The chain joins TRBV2 to TRBJ1-1; 7 bases fit TRBD1. The CDR3 loop spans 13 amino acids. V trimming: 6 bases; J trimming: 3 bases; junction bases outside the gene matches: 4. Germline loops: CDR1 SNHLY, CDR2 FYNNEI. CDR3 in amino acids: CASRWGQHTEAFF. Written as DNA, the CDR3 is TGTGCCAGCAGATGGGGACAGCACACTGAAGCTTTCTTT.

This clone has just a few counts. The chain employs TRBV10-2 and TRBJ2-5, with D perhaps TRBD2 (5 bases). Trimming shortened V by 8 bases and J by 1 base, and 8 bases separated the two germline ends. CDR1 is WSHSY, CDR2 SAAADI, per germline. The CDR3 has 12 amino acids. This CDR3 reads CASESGQETQYF. Here the CDR3 DNA reads TGCGCCAGCGAAAGCGGCCAAGAGACCCAGTACTTC.

V gene TRBV19 combines with J gene TRBJ1-1; D may be TRBD1 (6 bases). Germline assignment: CDR1 LNHDA and CDR2 SQIVND (reference sequence). The CDR3 consists of 15 residues. Between the trimmed V and J ends, which lost 3 bases and 0 bases, there was a span of 11 bases. The CDR3 nucleotides are TGTGCCAGTAGTATCTGGGACACCATGAACACTGAAGCTTTCTTT. Protein product: CASSIWDTMNTEAFF.

In this sample, this clone turned up once. CDR3 amino acids: CAISDWTIGFGYTF. In DNA, the CDR3 is TGTGCCATCAGTGATTGGACAATAGGTTTTGGCTACACCTTC. The chain has TRBV10-3 and TRBJ1-2; D is possibly TRBD1 (5 bases). Germline V gene sequence: CDR1 ENHRY, CDR2 SYGVKD. CDR3 length: 14 residues. Trimming removed 3 bases at V and 7 bases at J, with 15 bases between.

The chain has TRBV15 and TRBJ1-3; D is ambiguous. CDR1 is LNHNV and CDR2 is YYDKDF in the germline V gene (reference sequence). The CDR3 loop spans 15 amino acids. V lost 0 bases and J lost 5, with 11 bases in between. The CDR3 nucleotides are TGTGCCACCAGCAGAGAGAGGGAAGTGAGAAACACCATATATTTT. It specifies CATSREREVRNTIYF.

The V call is TRBV7-2, the J call TRBJ1-6; TRBD1 is a possible D gene (5 bases). Germline loops: CDR1 SGHTA, CDR2 FQGNSA. This CDR3 is 13 amino acids long. V was shortened by 8 bases and J by 8 bases, with 13 bases between the two germline ends. DNA of the CDR3: TGTGCCAGCCGGGGGGGGTCGGATTCACCCCTCCACTTT. This encodes CASRGGSDSPLHF.